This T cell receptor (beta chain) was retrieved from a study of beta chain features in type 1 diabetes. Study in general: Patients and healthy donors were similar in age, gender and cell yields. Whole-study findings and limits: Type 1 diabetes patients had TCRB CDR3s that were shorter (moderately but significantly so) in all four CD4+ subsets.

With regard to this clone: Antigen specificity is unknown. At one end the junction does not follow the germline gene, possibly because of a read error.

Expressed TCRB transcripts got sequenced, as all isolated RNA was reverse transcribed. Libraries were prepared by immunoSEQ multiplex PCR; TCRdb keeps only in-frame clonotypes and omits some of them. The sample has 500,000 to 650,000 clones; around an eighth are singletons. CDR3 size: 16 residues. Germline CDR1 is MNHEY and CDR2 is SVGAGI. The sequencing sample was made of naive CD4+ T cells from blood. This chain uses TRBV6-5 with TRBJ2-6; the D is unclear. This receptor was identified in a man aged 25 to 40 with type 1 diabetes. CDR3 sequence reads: CASSYLTVSGANVLTF. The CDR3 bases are TGTGCCAGCAGCTACTTGACTGTCTCTGGGGCCAACGTCCTGACTTTC.